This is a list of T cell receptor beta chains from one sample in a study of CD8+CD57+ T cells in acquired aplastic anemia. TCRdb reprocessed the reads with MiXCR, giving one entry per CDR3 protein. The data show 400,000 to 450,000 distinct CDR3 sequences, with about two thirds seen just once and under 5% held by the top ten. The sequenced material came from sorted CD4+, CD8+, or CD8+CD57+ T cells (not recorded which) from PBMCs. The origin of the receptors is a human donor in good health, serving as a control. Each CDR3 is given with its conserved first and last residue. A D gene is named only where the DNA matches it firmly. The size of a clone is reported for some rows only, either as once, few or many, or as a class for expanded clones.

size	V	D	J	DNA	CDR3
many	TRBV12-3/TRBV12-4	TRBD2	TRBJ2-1	TGTGCCAGCAGTTTGGTTAGCGGGGGCTTCTCCTACAATGAGCAGTTCTTC	CASSLVSGGFSYNEQFF
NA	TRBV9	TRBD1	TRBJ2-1	TGTGCCAGCAGCCTGACCGGGACAGGGGCCTCGGTATGGTTCTTC	CASSLTGTGASVWFF
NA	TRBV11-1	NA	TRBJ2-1	TGTGCCAGTTGCCGACAGGCGGGGGACAACAATGAGCAGTTCTTC	CASCRQAGDNNEQFF
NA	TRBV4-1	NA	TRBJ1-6	TGCGCCAGCAGTTCTCGATCCTCCGGTGGGGATTCACCCCTCCACTTT	CASSSRSSGGDSPLHF
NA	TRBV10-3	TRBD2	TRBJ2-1	TGTGCCATCCAGGGCGGGGGGCCACACAATGAGCAGTTCTTC	CAIQGGGPHNEQFF
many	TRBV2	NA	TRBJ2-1	TGTGCCAGCAGTGTAACAGCGAGATACAATGAGCAGTTCTTC	CASSVTARYNEQFF
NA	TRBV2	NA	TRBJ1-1	TGTGCCAGCAGTGGGCTCGAGAGGGCTGGGGCCAACGTCCTGACTTTT	CASSGLERAGANVLTF
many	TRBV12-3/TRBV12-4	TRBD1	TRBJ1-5	TGTGCCAGCAGTTGGGTGCAGGGGGAGCCCCAGCATTTT	CASSWVQGEPQHF
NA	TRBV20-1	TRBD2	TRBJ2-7	TGCAGTGCTAGACGGGGGAGGGACTATGACGAGCAGTACTTC	CSARRGRDYDEQYF
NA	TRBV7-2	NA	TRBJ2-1	TGTGCCAGCGTGGGGGGACCCGGCTCCTACAATGAGCAGTTCTTC	CASVGGPGSYNEQFF
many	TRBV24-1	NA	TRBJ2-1	TGTGCCACCAGTGATCAAATGCCCCCGAGCTCCTACAATGAGCAGTTCTTC	CATSDQMPPSSYNEQFF
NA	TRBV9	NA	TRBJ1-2	TGTGCCAGCAGCCAGGACCTGACAACAAAGGCCTATTGCTACACCTTC	CASSQDLTTKAYCYTF
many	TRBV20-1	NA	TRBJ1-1	TGCAGTGCTAGATACAGGGAGGAGGGAACTGAAGCTTTCTTT	CSARYREEGTEAFF
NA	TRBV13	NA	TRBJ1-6	TGTGCCAGCAGCCCCGACTCTCATGCGGGTTCACCCCTCCACTTT	CASSPDSHAGSPLHF
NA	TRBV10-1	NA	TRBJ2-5	TGCGCCAGCAGTGGATTGGGACACCGAGCGACCCAGTACTTC	CASSGLGHRATQYF
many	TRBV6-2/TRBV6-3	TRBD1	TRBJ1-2	TGTGCCAGCAGTTACGGCCAGGGGGGCGGCTATGGCTACACCTTC	CASSYGQGGGYGYTF
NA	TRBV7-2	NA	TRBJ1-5	TGTGCCAGCAGCCTCGAGGTAGGACCCCAGCATTTT	CASSLEVGPQHF
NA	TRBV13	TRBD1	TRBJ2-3	TGTGCCAGCAGTACAGGAGCCGGGACAGGGGGTGTAGATACGCAGTATTTT	CASSTGAGTGGVDTQYF
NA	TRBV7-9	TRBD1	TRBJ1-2	TGCGCCAGCAGCCAAACAGGGGCCTACGAGCAGTACTCCTTC	CASSQTGAYEQYSF
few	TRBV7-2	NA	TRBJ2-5	TGTGCCAGCAGCATGACCGGGACCGCGGCTACCGGGGAGACCCAGTACTTC	CASSMTGTAATGETQYF
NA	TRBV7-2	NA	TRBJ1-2	TGTGCCAGCAGCACCGAGGGAAAGAGAATCGGCTACACCTTC	CASSTEGKRIGYTF
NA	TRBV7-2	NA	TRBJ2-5	TGTGCCAGCAGAATGGGGGGCACGATGACCCAGTACTTC	CASRMGGTMTQYF
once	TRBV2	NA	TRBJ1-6	TGTGCCAGCAGGGACACGGGGACACCCCAGGGCTTT	CASRDTGTPQGF
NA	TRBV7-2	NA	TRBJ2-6	TGTGCCAGCAGCCAGACCGGGGTCGACAACGTCCTCACCTTC	CASSQTGVDNVLTF